This paragraph reports one T cell receptor beta chain. This clone was picked up one time. What this receptor recognizes is not known. Per-base qualities were not stored, and no clone one base away is much larger. At diagnosis, peripheral blood, uninvolved tumor-adjacent lung and tumor were collected and were preserved as a mix of fresh-frozen and FFPE material. For TCR repertoire profiling, blood samples were analyzed as peripheral blood mononuclear cells. These data are taken from a study of T cells in localized non-small cell lung cancer (dated by TCRdb to about 2020). General notes on the study: Comparing tumors with uninvolved tumor-adjacent lungs, the study looked at the T cell repertoires of roughly 250 patients with early-stage NSCLC. The cohort was made up of approximately 250 treatment-naive NSCLC patients whose localized lung tumors had been resected. Of the NSCLC patients, 129 were male and about a hundred were female, and the mean age was approximately 66 years. The research as a whole found: Because multi-region tumor sequencing was not performed, intratumor heterogeneity could not be ruled out. Higher T cell density in blood was associated with longer overall survival, whereas higher clonality in adjacent lung was associated with shorter survival. Because of the exploratory design, TCR variables were selected using unadjusted p-values without false-discovery rate correction. Uninvolved tumor-adjacent lung showed the highest T cell clonality, higher than tumor, which suggests more focused antigenic responses in the uninvolved tumor-adjacent lung. A median of roughly 56 of the top 100 tumor clones were detected in paired uninvolved adjacent lung, and about 29 of these tumor clones were also found among the top 100 clones of the paired uninvolved adjacent lung.

TCR beta CDR3 regions were sequenced from DNA using the immunoSEQ Assay. The paper's processing steps were these. To compute T cell density, TCR beta template counts were normalized to usable DNA, which was estimated by amplifying housekeeping genes. The preseqR package was used to estimate richness by extrapolating to 400,000 templates for PBMC samples and to 120,000 templates for tissue samples. Clonality was defined as one minus Pielou's evenness. Tissue-enriched TCRs were identified by differential abundance testing using productive amino-acid clonotypes, minimum total count 5 and alpha 0.1. The Jaccard Index and the Morisita Overlap Index were used to quantify repertoire overlap between compartments. GLIPH clustered TCR beta CDR3s with public tetramer-defined viral CDR3s; viral motifs required at least three viral sequences plus V-gene enrichment. As stored in TCRdb, this immuneACCESS dataset retains in-frame rearrangements with V and J assigned. A fraction of the clones does not appear; measured against another copy, unresolved V genes explain less than half of the discrepancy, and the remainder lacks a known reason. Clone size and V and J calls were adopted from that table, with D and trimming inferred from the DNA. This sample is represented by about 14,000 clones; about four fifths of them were singletons. Of the sample, roughly 3.7% falls within the top ten clones.

The CDR3 goes from the cysteine to the phenylalanine over 15 residues. Only the CDR3 region is kept as DNA, spanning 45 bases read in frame from base 1. The V and J ends are trimmed by 0 bases and 2 bases, leaving 10 bases between them. Looking up the germline V gene yields CDR1 KGHSH and CDR2 LQKENI. The sequence links TRBV18 to TRBJ2-5; the D gene is perhaps TRBD1 or TRBD2, as each covers 5 bases. This sequence originates from a female donor aged 60 or older with stage I squamous cell lung carcinoma. Here the sequenced sample was peripheral blood, taken before any cancer treatment. CDR3 reads: CASSPPPGPQETQYF. Read as DNA, the sequence is TGTGCCAGCTCACCACCTCCGGGGCCTCAAGAGACCCAGTACTTC. With all but the CDR3 taken from the reference TRBV18 and TRBJ2-5 genes, the full variable domain is: NAGVMQNPRHLVRRRGQEARLRCSPMKGHSHVYWYRQLPEEGLKFMVYLQKENIIDESGMPKERFSAEFPKEGPSILRIQQVVRGDSAAYFCASSPPPGPQETQYFGPGTRLLVL.